The rows below give T cell receptor beta chains drawn from one sample of a study of post-analysis software for immune sequencing data. TCRdb re-analysed the PCR reads in MiXCR, keeping a single row per CDR3 protein. The sample contains hundreds of thousands of distinct CDR3 sequences, about 40% of which appear only once. The specimen was blood. The receptors derive from a girl aged 5-17 years with multiple sclerosis. The CDR3 runs from the conserved cysteine through the conserved F or W. The order of the fields is CDR3 protein, CDR3 DNA, J gene, V gene, clone size, D gene. The D gene is left open where the match is weak. For some rows the clone size is stated as once, few or many, or as a class when expanded; others skip it.

CASKGDPYYEQYF TGTGCCAGCAAGGGAGACCCTTACTACGAGCAGTACTTC TRBJ2-7 TRBV12-3/TRBV12-4 . .
CASSPRDRVYGTQYF TGTGCCAGCAGTCCCCGCGACAGGGTTTATGGGACCCAGTACTTC TRBJ2-5 TRBV12-3/TRBV12-4 . TRBD1
CASSLAAGVTYNEQFF TGTGCCAGCAGCTTAGCGGCGGGGGTAACCTACAATGAGCAGTTCTTC TRBJ2-1 TRBV7-9 once TRBD2
CASSYATVEAFF TGTGCCAGCAGTTACGCGACAGTTGAAGCTTTCTTT TRBJ1-1 TRBV12-3/TRBV12-4 . .
CASSPLAGQGETQYF TGTGCCAGCAGTCCACTAGCGGGGCAGGGGGAGACCCAGTACTTC TRBJ2-5 TRBV12-3/TRBV12-4 few TRBD2
CASSPQRDSPYEQYF TGTGCCAGCTCACCACAAAGGGACAGTCCCTACGAGCAGTACTTC TRBJ2-7 TRBV18 few TRBD1
CASSELAGSSYEQYF TGTGCCAGCAGTGAGCTAGCGGGGAGCTCCTACGAGCAGTACTTC TRBJ2-7 TRBV6-1 . TRBD2
CASSPGQGLEAFF TGCGCCAGCAGCCCAGGACAGGGGCTTGAAGCTTTCTTT TRBJ1-1 TRBV5-1 . TRBD1
CSALEGGPHNEQFF TGCAGTGCTCTAGAGGGAGGCCCCCACAATGAGCAGTTCTTC TRBJ2-1 TRBV20-1 . .
CASSLGQFYEQYF TGTGCCAGCAGCTTGGGACAGTTCTACGAGCAGTACTTC TRBJ2-7 TRBV5-1 many TRBD1
CAISLTGGADYGYTF TGTGCCATCAGTCTGACAGGGGGCGCAGATTATGGCTACACCTTC TRBJ1-2 TRBV10-3 few TRBD1
CASRRGIVNYGYTF TGTGCCAGCCGCAGAGGGATCGTCAACTATGGCTACACCTTC TRBJ1-2 TRBV12-3/TRBV12-4 . .
CASSLDPGGTKQYF TGTGCCAGCAGCCTGGACCCTGGCGGGACGAAGCAGTACTTC TRBJ2-5 TRBV21-1 . .
CASSHRGQAENDGYTF TGTGCCAGCAGCCACAGGGGGCAAGCGGAGAACGATGGCTACACCTTC TRBJ1-2 TRBV7-4 once TRBD1
CASAPGDGYGYTF TGTGCCAGCGCCCCAGGCGACGGGTATGGCTACACCTTC TRBJ1-2 TRBV11-3 . .
CASSYYGTSGYQETQYF TGTGCCAGCAGTTACTATGGGACTAGCGGATACCAAGAGACCCAGTACTTC TRBJ2-5 TRBV6-6 . TRBD2
CASSQDSTSRVTGELFF TGTGCCAGCAGCCAAGATTCCACTAGCCGGGTGACCGGGGAGCTGTTTTTT TRBJ2-2 TRBV4-2 . .
CSVGGRTTDNEQYF TGCAGCGTGGGTGGCAGGACCACGGACAATGAGCAGTACTTC TRBJ2-5 TRBV29-1 few .
CASSLGSAGPTEAFF TGCGCCAGCAGCTTGGGGTCCGCAGGGCCCACTGAAGCTTTCTTT TRBJ1-1 TRBV5-1 . .
CASSRGTGRNEQFF TGCGCCAGCAGCCGCGGGACAGGGCGAAATGAGCAGTTCTTC TRBJ2-1 TRBV4-1 few TRBD1
CASSQKTGDNEQFF TGTGCCAGCTCACAAAAGACAGGGGACAATGAGCAGTTCTTC TRBJ2-1 TRBV18 few TRBD1
CSAREDRGRKNIQYF TGCAGTGCTAGAGAGGACAGGGGCCGGAAAAACATTCAGTACTTC TRBJ2-4 TRBV20-1 . TRBD1
CATSTNRGRGNEQFF TGTGCCACCAGCACGAACAGGGGGAGGGGGAATGAGCAGTTCTTC TRBJ2-1 TRBV15 . .
CSVVPGNANQPQHF TGCAGCGTTGTTCCGGGGAACGCCAATCAGCCCCAGCATTTT TRBJ1-5 TRBV29-1 . .
CASGGYNEQFF TGTGCCAGTGGGGGTTACAATGAGCAGTTCTTC TRBJ2-1 TRBV7-6 few .
CASSSRSVVLHEQFF TGCGCCAGCAGCTCGCGGAGCGTCGTTTTGCATGAGCAGTTCTTC TRBJ2-1 TRBV5-1 once .
CASSLRRGAHGYTF TGTGCCAGCAGCCTCAGGAGGGGGGCCCATGGCTACACCTTC TRBJ1-2 TRBV12-3/TRBV12-4 . .
CASSYPTASSTDTQYF TGTGCCAGCAGTTACCCGACAGCTAGTAGCACAGATACGCAGTATTTT TRBJ2-3 TRBV6-6 few .
CASSPTRTGPISGANVLTF TGCGCCAGCAGCCCGACGCGGACAGGGCCTATCTCTGGGGCCAACGTCCTGACTTTC TRBJ2-6 TRBV4-1 . TRBD1
CASSLAGGNEQYF TGTGCCAGCAGCTTAGCGGGAGGCAACGAGCAGTACTTC TRBJ2-7 TRBV7-9 many .
CSVNRGQGYTF TGCAGCGTTAACAGGGGACAGGGCTACACCTTC TRBJ1-2 TRBV29-1 . TRBD1
CASSLTPQGSQTDTQYF TGCGCCAGCAGCTTGACTCCCCAGGGTAGTCAGACAGATACGCAGTATTTT TRBJ2-3 TRBV5-1 . .
CASRGTEETQYF TGTGCCAGCAGGGGGACCGAGGAGACCCAGTACTTC TRBJ2-5 TRBV12-3/TRBV12-4 . .
CASKSTDTQYF TGTGCCAGCAAGAGCACAGATACGCAGTATTTT TRBJ2-3 TRBV2 . .
CASSPPRVSAYEQYF TGTGCCAGCAGCCCACCCCGGGTTAGCGCATACGAGCAGTACTTC TRBJ2-7 TRBV11-2 . .
CASSQDEWGSSGGETQYF TGCGCCAGCAGCCAAGATGAGTGGGGGTCTAGCGGGGGGGAGACCCAGTACTTC TRBJ2-5 TRBV4-1 . TRBD2
CASSLSTSGGNNEQFF TGTGCCAGCAGCTTAAGTACTAGCGGGGGGAACAATGAGCAGTTCTTC TRBJ2-1 TRBV7-2 . TRBD2
CASARGGTQYF TGTGCCAGCGCTCGAGGGGGGACCCAGTACTTC TRBJ2-5 TRBV12-3/TRBV12-4 few .
CASSPDRVKDGYTF TGTGCCAGCAGCCCGGACAGGGTGAAGGATGGCTACACCTTC TRBJ1-2 TRBV12-3/TRBV12-4 . TRBD1
CASIPDRDLFSGANVLTF TGTGCCAGCATCCCGGACAGGGACCTCTTCTCTGGGGCCAACGTCCTGACTTTC TRBJ2-6 TRBV7-9 . TRBD1
CASSQLLGLDGYTF TGTGCCAGCAGTCAACTCTTGGGTCTTGATGGCTACACCTTC TRBJ1-2 TRBV6-5 few .
CASSPQTLYEQYF TGTGCCAGCAGCCCTCAGACACTTTACGAGCAGTACTTC TRBJ2-7 TRBV7-9 . .
CASRPGSGNTEAFF TGTGCCAGCAGGCCAGGGTCTGGAAACACTGAAGCTTTCTTT TRBJ1-1 TRBV12-3/TRBV12-4 . .
CAGSFELAGYNEQFF TGTGCCGGCAGTTTTGAACTAGCGGGCTACAATGAGCAGTTCTTC TRBJ2-1 TRBV12-3/TRBV12-4 . TRBD2
CASSFMIGGHSSYGYTF TGTGCCAGCAGCTTCATGATCGGGGGGCACAGTAGCTATGGCTACACCTTC TRBJ1-2 TRBV7-2 . .
CATSGPGSSYEQYF TGTGCCACCAGTGGTCCTGGGTCCTCCTACGAGCAGTACTTC TRBJ2-7 TRBV24-1 . .
CASSFGTSGRSADTQYF TGCGCCAGCAGCTTTGGGACTAGCGGGAGGTCCGCAGATACGCAGTATTTT TRBJ2-3 TRBV5-1 . TRBD2
CASSLSTGSTADTQYF TGCGCCAGCAGCTTGTCGACAGGGTCAACGGCAGATACGCAGTATTTT TRBJ2-3 TRBV5-1 . TRBD1
CASSRRLAGGGTDTQYF TGCGCCAGCAGCCGCAGACTAGCGGGGGGTGGGACAGATACGCAGTATTTT TRBJ2-3 TRBV4-1 . TRBD2
CASSLGLPPYEQYF TGCGCCAGCAGCTTGGGACTCCCACCTTACGAGCAGTACTTC TRBJ2-7 TRBV5-1 . .
CASSEHRRGAEAFF TGTGCCAGCAGTGAACACCGTCGGGGGGCTGAAGCTTTCTTT TRBJ1-1 TRBV6-1 . .
CSAQLPTSGRWETQYF TGCAGCGCCCAACTCCCCACTAGCGGCCGTTGGGAGACCCAGTACTTC TRBJ2-5 TRBV29-1 . TRBD2
CASSQGTGAGNQPQHF TGCGCCAGCAGCCAGGGGACAGGGGCGGGTAATCAGCCCCAGCATTTT TRBJ1-5 TRBV4-1 . TRBD1
CASSQGTSEKTPLHF TGTGCCAGCAGCCAAGGGACGTCAGAGAAGACACCCCTCCACTTT TRBJ1-6 TRBV7-2 few .
CATSRDSSTDTQYF TGTGCCACCAGCAGAGATTCGAGCACAGATACGCAGTATTTT TRBJ2-3 TRBV15 few .
CASRNRQGFTGYTF TGTGCCAGCAGGAATCGACAGGGGTTTACTGGCTACACCTTC TRBJ1-2 TRBV2 . TRBD1
CASSLEGAPRHNEQFF TGTGCCAGCAGCTTAGAAGGGGCCCCCCGGCACAATGAGCAGTTCTTC TRBJ2-1 TRBV7-6 . .
CASSSWLGGNYGYTF TGTGCCAGCAGCTCCTGGTTGGGAGGGAACTATGGCTACACCTTC TRBJ1-2 TRBV7-9 . .
CASSLYFQGGSYEQYF TGTGCCAGCAGCTTGTATTTTCAGGGAGGGTCGTACGAGCAGTACTTC TRBJ2-7 TRBV5-4 . TRBD2
CASSYARSAYEQYF TGTGCCAGCAGTTACGCGAGATCGGCCTACGAGCAGTACTTC TRBJ2-7 TRBV6-5 few .